Listed here is a single T cell receptor beta chain. Its cognate antigen is unknown. The CDR3 sequence is 15 residues long. Germline values: CDR1 SGHVS, CDR2 FQNEAQ. V shed 2 bases and J 2 bases; nucleotides not matched to a gene: 3. This sample is drawn from a study of cytomegalovirus exposure and HLA in healthy donors. General study points: Roughly even sequencing depth across donors was the assumption behind the presence/absence analyses. Among the CMV-associated chains, three were confirmed in vitro as specific for CMV antigens. Available immune exposure information was restricted to CMV serostatus only.

13 Jbeta primers and 60 Vbeta primers were used for the PCR. This table comes from immunoSEQ multiplex PCR, and its TCRdb copy is limited to in-frame clones, with some not included. This table has more than 150,000 clones, approximately 82% appearing once. The sequence was collected from a girl aged 2 to 9 in good health and CMV-seropositive. V and J are TRBV7-8 and TRBJ2-5; 9 bases are a match to TRBD2. The sample was PBMCs. This CDR3 is CASSLYSGSQETQYF. The CDR3 DNA sequence: TGTGCCAGCAGCTTATATAGCGGGAGTCAAGAGACCCAGTACTTC.